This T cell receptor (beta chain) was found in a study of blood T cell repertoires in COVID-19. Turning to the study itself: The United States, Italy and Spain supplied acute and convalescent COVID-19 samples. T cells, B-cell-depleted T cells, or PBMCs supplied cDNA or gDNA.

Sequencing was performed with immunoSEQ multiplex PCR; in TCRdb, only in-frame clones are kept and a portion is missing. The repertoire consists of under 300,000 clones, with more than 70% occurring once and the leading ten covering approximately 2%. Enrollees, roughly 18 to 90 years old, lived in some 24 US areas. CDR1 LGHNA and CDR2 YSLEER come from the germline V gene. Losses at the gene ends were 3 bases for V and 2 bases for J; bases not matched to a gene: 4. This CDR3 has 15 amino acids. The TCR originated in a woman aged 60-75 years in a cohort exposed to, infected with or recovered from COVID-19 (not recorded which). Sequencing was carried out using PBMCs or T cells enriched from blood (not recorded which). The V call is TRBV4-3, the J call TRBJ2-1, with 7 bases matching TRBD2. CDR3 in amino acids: CASSQGRATYNEQFF. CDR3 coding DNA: TGCGCCAGCAGCCAGGGGAGGGCCACCTACAATGAGCAGTTCTTC.